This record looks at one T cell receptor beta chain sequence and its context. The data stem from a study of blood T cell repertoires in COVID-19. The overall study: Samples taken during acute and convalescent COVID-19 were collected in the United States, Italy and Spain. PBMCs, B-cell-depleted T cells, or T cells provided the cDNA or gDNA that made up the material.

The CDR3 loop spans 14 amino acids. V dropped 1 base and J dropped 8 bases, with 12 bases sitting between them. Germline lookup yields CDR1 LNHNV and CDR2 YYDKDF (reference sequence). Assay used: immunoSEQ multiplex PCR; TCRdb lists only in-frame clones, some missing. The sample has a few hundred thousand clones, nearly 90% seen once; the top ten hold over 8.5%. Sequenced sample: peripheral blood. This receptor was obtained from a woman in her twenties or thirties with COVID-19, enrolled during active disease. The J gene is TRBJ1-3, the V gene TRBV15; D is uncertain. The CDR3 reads CATSRGWRSDTIYF. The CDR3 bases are TGTGCCACCAGCAGAGGCTGGCGGTCGGACACCATATATTTT.